The 14 T cell receptor beta chains given below trace back to one sample, sequenced in a study of blood T cell repertoires in COVID-19. TCRdb keeps only in-frame clones here, not all; method: immunoSEQ multiplex PCR. The table includes 140,000 to 150,000 clones, roughly 79% detected once. The material sequenced was peripheral blood. The receptors derive from a human donor in a cohort sampled during active COVID-19.

This chain connects TRBV7-6 to TRBJ2-7; 10 nucleotides match TRBD1. CDR3 size: 15 residues. J lost 3 bases, V lost 5 bases, and 7 bases had no gene match. In germline, CDR1 is SGHVS, CDR2 FNYEAQ. CDR3 in amino acids: CASSPRTGGGYEQYF. CDR3 sequence (DNA): TGTGCCAGCAGCCCGAGGACAGGGGGAGGCTACGAGCAGTACTTC.

The V gene is TRBV27, the J gene TRBJ1-2; tentative D call: TRBD1 (5 bases). The CDR3 has 16 amino acids. Germline lookup yields CDR1 MNHEY and CDR2 SMNVEV (reference sequence). The V gene lost 0 bases and the J gene lost 4 bases, with 15 bases spanning the gap. CDR3: CASSLSGLQGLYGYTF. In DNA form, the CDR3 reads TGTGCCAGCAGTTTATCGGGACTTCAGGGTCTCTATGGCTACACCTTC.

This chain connects TRBV18 to TRBJ1-1; TRBD1 matches at 9 bases. With 4 bases clipped from V and 1 base from J, the junction kept 4 bases outside the gene matches. The germline V gene has CDR1 KGHSH and CDR2 LQKENI. The CDR3 is 15 amino acids. CDR3 residues: CASSLTTGGNTEAFF. DNA for the CDR3: TGTGCCAGCTCACTGACGACAGGGGGGAACACTGAAGCTTTCTTT.

CDR3: CASSFLAGVFHEQYF. Written as DNA, the CDR3 is TGTGCCAGCAGTTTTCTAGCGGGAGTGTTCCACGAGCAGTACTTC. The V call is TRBV27, the J call TRBJ2-7; 10 nucleotides match TRBD2. This CDR3 has 15 amino acids. V shed 3 bases and J 5 bases; nucleotides not matched to a gene: 7. The germline gives CDR1 MNHEY, CDR2 SMNVEV (reference sequence).

The chain combines TRBV13 with TRBJ2-7, with TRBD1 matching 9 bases. V trimming: 2 bases; J trimming: 5 bases; junction bases outside the gene matches: 4. Germline values: CDR1 PRHDT, CDR2 FYEKMQ (reference sequence). This CDR3 comprises 14 residues. The CDR3 region has the DNA TGTGCCAGCAGCTTAAGGGACAGGGACCACGAGCAGTACTTC. Translation: CASSLRDRDHEQYF.

The rearrangement joins TRBV5-1 to TRBJ2-1, with 10 bases that match TRBD2. Looked up from germline, CDR1 is SGHRS and CDR2 is YFSETQ. The CDR3 has 15 residues. After removal of 1 base from V and 9 bases from J, the junction contained 7 bases not matched to a gene. The CDR3 nucleotides read TGCGCCAGCAGCTTGCTGGCTAGCGGGAGCCTTGAGCAGTTCTTC. Its protein product is CASSLLASGSLEQFF.

The J gene is TRBJ2-2, the V gene TRBV6-2 or TRBV6-3, with TRBD1 matching over 10 bases. V gave up 5 bases and J gave up 2 bases; unmatched junction bases: 5. The CDR3 runs 16 residues. From germline, CDR1 is MNHEY and CDR2 SVGEGT. CDR3 loop: CASSPRDRGNTGELFF. The CDR3 DNA follows: TGTGCCAGCAGTCCGAGGGACAGGGGCAACACCGGGGAGCTGTTTTTT.

CDR3 sequence (DNA): TGTGCCAGCAGCTTGGCCCAGGGGACTGAAGCTTTCTTT. Translated, it gives CASSLAQGTEAFF. This chain joins TRBV5-4 and TRBJ1-1; possibly TRBD1 for D (6 bases). CDR3 length: 13 residues. V gave up 0 bases and J gave up 5 bases, with 8 bases separating them. Germline V gives CDR1 SGHNT, CDR2 YYREEE (reference sequence).

The rearrangement joins TRBV27 to TRBJ2-3; D call uncertain. V dropped 5 bases and J dropped 2 bases, with 11 bases sitting between them. CDR1 is MNHEY and CDR2 is SMNVEV in the germline V gene (reference sequence). The CDR3 loop spans 14 amino acids. CDR3 nucleotide sequence: TGTGCCAGCAGTCCCTCCCGGGTCACAGATACGCAGTATTTT. This codes for CASSPSRVTDTQYF.

The V gene is TRBV3-1 (or the pseudogene TRBV3-2), the J gene TRBJ1-5, with unresolved D. The length of the CDR3 is 16 residues. V lost 3 bases and J lost 1, with 13 bases in between. Germline CDR1 and CDR2: LGHDT and YNNKEL (reference sequence). The CDR3: CASSHPPQASNQPQHF. The CDR3 DNA is TGTGCCAGCAGCCATCCCCCTCAGGCGAGCAATCAGCCCCAGCATTTT.

The rearrangement uses TRBV19 and TRBJ1-1; weak D call: TRBD1 (6 bases). The CDR3 is 13 residues long. V was clipped by 9 bases and J by 1 base, with 12 bases between them. CDR1 is LNHDA, CDR2 SQIVND, per germline (reference sequence). CDR3 nucleotide sequence: TGTGCCAGCGAACCGACAGGGAACACTGAAGCTTTCTTT. Protein product: CASEPTGNTEAFF.

This rearrangement joins TRBV6-1 to TRBJ2-1; TRBD2 matches at 7 bases. The CDR3 is made up of 13 amino acids. Germline CDR1 is MNHNS and CDR2 is SASEGT. Trimming took 0 bases from V and 10 from J; bases not matched to a gene: 3. Here the CDR3 reads CASSEALAEEQFF. The CDR3 coding sequence is TGTGCCAGCAGTGAAGCCCTAGCGGAAGAGCAGTTCTTC.

The chain links TRBV2 to TRBJ1-5; D is unclear. The CDR3 consists of 15 residues. CDR1 and CDR2 from the germline V gene are SNHLY and FYNNEI. V lost 4 bases to trimming and J lost 0 bases, with 10 bases between them. The chain's CDR3 is CASSVSPGSNQPQHF. CDR3 nucleotide sequence: TGTGCCAGCAGTGTTAGTCCAGGTAGCAATCAGCCCCAGCATTTT.

As to this clone: Other DNA sequences within the sample encode an identical CDR3. The chain links TRBV6-1 to TRBJ1-4; perhaps TRBD1 as D (6 bases). The germline V gene encodes CDR1 MNHNS and CDR2 SASEGT. The CDR3 spans 14 residues. Between the trimmed V and J ends, which lost 3 bases and 6 bases, there was a span of 11 bases. The CDR3 spells CASSETGRDEKLFF. DNA of the CDR3: TGTGCCAGCAGTGAGACAGGAAGGGATGAAAAACTGTTTTTT.